In its sample, the clone carrying this T cell receptor (beta chain) was seen a few times. What it recognizes is unknown. The junction departs from the called germline gene at one end, perhaps through a read error. The sample belongs to a study of post-analysis software for immune sequencing data. Across the whole study: Patients with relapsing-remitting, secondary progressive and progressive-relapsing multiple sclerosis courses were all represented. The study's findings and limits: Same-batch preparations were strongly co-clustered by F measure. Relative to controls, patients had about 5 TRBV segments at higher frequency, with TRBV5-6, TRBV5-1 and TRBV20-1 among these. Normalized Chao1 diversity was significantly reduced in patients versus controls.

Incorporated into the TCR beta cDNA libraries were unique molecular identifiers, which served to reduce PCR and sequencing biases. TCRdb used MiXCR to reprocess the PCR reads, holding one entry per CDR3 protein. The sample has some 260,000 distinct CDR3 sequences, 36% seen once. CDR1 is SGHAT, CDR2 FQNNGV, per germline. The CDR3 loop spans 15 amino acids. Sequences were obtained from blood. This receptor was obtained from a girl aged 10-17 years with multiple sclerosis. The genes are TRBV11-2 and TRBJ1-1; possible D gene TRBD1, 5 bases. The CDR3 loop is CVSSHPGRGNTEAFF. CDR3 DNA: TGTGTCAGCAGTCATCCGGGGCGGGGGAACACTGAAGCTTTCTTT.